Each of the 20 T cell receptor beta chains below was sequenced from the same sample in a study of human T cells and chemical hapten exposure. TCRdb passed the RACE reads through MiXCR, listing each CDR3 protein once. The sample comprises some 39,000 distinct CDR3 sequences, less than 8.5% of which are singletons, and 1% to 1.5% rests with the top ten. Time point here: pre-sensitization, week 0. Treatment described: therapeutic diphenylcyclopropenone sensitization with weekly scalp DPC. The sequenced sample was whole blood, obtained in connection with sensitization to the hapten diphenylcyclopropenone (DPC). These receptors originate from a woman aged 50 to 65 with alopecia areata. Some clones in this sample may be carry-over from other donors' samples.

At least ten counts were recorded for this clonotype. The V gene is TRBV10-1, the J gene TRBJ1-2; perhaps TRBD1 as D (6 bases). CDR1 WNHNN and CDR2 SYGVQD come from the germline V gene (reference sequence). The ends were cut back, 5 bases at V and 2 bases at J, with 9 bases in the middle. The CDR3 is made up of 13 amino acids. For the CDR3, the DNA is TGCGCCAGCAGTTTAACAGGGAACTATGGCTACACCTTC. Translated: CASSLTGNYGYTF.

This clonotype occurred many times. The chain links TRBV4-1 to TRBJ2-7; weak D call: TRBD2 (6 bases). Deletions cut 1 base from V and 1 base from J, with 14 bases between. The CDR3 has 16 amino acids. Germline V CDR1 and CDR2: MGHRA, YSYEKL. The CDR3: CASSQGPGTGSYEQYF. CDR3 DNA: TGCGCCAGCAGCCAAGGACCCGGGACTGGATCCTACGAGCAGTACTTC.

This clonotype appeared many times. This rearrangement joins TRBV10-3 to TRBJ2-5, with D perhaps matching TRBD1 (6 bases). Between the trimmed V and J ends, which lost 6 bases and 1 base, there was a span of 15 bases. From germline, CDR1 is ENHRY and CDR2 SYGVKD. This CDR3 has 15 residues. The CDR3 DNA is TGTGCCATCAGGGCCGGGACACCGATCCAAGAGACCCAGTACTTC. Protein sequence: CAIRAGTPIQETQYF.

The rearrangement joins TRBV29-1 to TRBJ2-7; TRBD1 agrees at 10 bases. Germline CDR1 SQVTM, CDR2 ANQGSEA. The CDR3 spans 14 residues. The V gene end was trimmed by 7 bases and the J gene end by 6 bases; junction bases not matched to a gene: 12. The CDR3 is CSAQGGQGTVEQYF. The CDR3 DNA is TGCAGCGCCCAGGGGGGACAGGGGACTGTCGAGCAGTACTTC.

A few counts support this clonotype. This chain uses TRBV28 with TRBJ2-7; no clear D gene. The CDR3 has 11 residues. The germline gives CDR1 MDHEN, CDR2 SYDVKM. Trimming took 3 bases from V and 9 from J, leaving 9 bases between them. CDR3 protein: CASSFGRAQYF. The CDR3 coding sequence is TGTGCCAGCAGTTTCGGACGGGCGCAGTACTTC.

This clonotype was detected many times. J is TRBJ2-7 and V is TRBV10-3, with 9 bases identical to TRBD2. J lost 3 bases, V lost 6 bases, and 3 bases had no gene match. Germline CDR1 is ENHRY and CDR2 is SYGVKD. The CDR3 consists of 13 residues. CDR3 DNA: TGTGCCATCAGCCGCGGGAGGGACTACGAGCAGTACTTC. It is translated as CAISRGRDYEQYF.

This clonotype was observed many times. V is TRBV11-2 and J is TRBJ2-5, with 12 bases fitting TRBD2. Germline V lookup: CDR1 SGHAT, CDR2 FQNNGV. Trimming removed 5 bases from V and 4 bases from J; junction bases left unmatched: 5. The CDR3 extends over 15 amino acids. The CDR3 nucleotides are TGTGCCAGCAGCGGACTAGCGGGACCCGGAGAGACCCAGTACTTC. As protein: CASSGLAGPGETQYF.

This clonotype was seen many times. CDR3 in DNA: TGTGCCAGCAGCTTAGGGGCGAGGACAGGGGAGACCCAGTACTTC. This sequence encodes CASSLGARTGETQYF. This sequence joins TRBV7-6 and TRBJ2-5; 8 bases fit TRBD1. Trimming cost V 1 base and J 5 bases; bases outside gene matches: 6. The CDR3 is made up of 15 amino acids. Germline loops: CDR1 SGHVS, CDR2 FNYEAQ.

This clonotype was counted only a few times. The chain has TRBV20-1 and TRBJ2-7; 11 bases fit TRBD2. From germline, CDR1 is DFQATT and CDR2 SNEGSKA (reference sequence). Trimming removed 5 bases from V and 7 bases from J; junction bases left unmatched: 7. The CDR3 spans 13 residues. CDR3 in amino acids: CSAATSGSGEQYF. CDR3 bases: TGCAGTGCTGCAACTAGCGGGAGTGGTGAGCAGTACTTC.

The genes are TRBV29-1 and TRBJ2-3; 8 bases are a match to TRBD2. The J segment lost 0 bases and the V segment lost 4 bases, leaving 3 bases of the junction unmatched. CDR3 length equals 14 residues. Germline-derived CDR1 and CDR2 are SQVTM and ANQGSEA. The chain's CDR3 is CSVVASGSTDTQYF. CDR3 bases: TGCAGCGTTGTGGCTAGCGGGAGCACAGATACGCAGTATTTT.

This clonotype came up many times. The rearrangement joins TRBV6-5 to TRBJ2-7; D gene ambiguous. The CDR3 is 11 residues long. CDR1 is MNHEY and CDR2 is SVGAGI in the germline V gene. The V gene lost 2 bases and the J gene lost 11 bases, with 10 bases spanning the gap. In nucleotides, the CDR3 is TGTGCCAGCAGTTACGGGCTTGGGGAGTACTTC. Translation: CASSYGLGEYF.

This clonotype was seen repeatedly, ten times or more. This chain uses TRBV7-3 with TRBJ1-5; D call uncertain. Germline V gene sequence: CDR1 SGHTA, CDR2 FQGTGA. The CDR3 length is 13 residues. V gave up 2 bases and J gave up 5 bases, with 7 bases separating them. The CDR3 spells CASSLGPDQPQHF. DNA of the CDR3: TGTGCCAGCAGCTTAGGGCCAGATCAGCCCCAGCATTTT.

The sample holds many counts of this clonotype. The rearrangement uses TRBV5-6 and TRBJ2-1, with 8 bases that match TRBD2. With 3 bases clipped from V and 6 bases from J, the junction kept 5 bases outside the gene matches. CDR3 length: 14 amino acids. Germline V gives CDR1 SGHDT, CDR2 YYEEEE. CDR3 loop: CASSSTGLVNEQFF. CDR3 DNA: TGTGCCAGCAGCTCTACGGGACTAGTCAATGAGCAGTTCTTC.

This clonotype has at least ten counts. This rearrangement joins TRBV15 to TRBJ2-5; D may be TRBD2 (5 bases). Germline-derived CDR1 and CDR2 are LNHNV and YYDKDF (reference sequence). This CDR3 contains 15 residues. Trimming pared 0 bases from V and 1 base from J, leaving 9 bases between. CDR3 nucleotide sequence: TGTGCCACCAGCAGAGATCCTAGCAGCCAAGAGACCCAGTACTTC. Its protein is CATSRDPSSQETQYF. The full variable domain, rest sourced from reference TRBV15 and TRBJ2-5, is DAMVIQNPRYQVTQFGKPVTLSCSQTLNHNVMYWYQQKSSQAPKLLFHYYDKDFNNEADTPDNFQSRRPNTSFCFLDIRSPGLGDTAMYLCATSRDPSSQETQYFGPGTRLLVL.

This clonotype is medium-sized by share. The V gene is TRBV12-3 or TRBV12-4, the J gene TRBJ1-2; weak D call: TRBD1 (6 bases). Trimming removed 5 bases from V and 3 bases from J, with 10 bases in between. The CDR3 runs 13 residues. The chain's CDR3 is CASSPDSYYGYTF. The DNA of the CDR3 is TGTGCCAGCAGTCCGGACAGTTACTATGGCTACACCTTC.

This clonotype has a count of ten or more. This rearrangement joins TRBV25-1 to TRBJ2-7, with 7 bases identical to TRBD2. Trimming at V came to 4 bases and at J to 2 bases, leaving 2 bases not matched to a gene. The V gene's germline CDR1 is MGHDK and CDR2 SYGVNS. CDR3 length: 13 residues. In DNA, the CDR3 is TGTGCCAGCAGTGGAGGGAGGGCCTACGAGCAGTACTTC. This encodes CASSGGRAYEQYF.

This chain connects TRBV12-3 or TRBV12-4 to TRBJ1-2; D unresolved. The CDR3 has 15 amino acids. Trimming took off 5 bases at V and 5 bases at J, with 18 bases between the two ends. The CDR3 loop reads CASSHPRWASYGYTF. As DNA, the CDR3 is TGTGCCAGCAGTCACCCCCGATGGGCCTCTTATGGCTACACCTTC.

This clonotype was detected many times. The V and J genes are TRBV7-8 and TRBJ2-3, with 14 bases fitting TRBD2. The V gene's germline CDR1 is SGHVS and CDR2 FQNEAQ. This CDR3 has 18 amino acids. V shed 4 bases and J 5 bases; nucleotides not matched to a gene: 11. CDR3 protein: CASSSGLAGGGVVDTQYF. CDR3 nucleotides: TGTGCCAGCAGCTCAGGACTAGCGGGAGGAGGGGTAGTAGATACGCAGTATTTT.

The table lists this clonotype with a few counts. The CDR3 region has the DNA TGTGCCAGCAGCTCCAGGGGGTTACTGAACACTGAAGCTTTCTTT. Translating gives CASSSRGLLNTEAFF. V is TRBV9 and J is TRBJ1-1, with 7 bases aligning to TRBD1. The CDR3 runs to 15 residues. With 4 bases clipped from V and 0 bases from J, the junction kept 6 bases outside the gene matches. The germline V gene has CDR1 SGDLS and CDR2 YYNGEE.

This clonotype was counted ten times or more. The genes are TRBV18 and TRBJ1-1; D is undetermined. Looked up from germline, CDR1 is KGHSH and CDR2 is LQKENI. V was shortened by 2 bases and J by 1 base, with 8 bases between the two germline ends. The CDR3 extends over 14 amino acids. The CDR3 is CASSPYKENTEAFF. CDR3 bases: TGTGCCAGCTCACCATACAAAGAGAACACTGAAGCTTTCTTT.